Listed here are 26 T cell receptor beta chains from one sample, sequenced in a study of shared clonotypes between healthy human individuals. The data were produced by immunoSEQ multiplex PCR, yet TCRdb's version contains in-frame clones alone and is incomplete. The repertoire includes approximately 940,000 clones, approximately 76% of them detected once, and about 1.5% sits in the top ten. Sequencing was carried out using memory CD4+ T cells sorted from blood. Described subset: CD45RA-negative fraction. These TCRs come from a man aged 18 to 35 in good health.

In the case of this clone: Since a much larger clone is just one base distant, this may be a read error. The J gene is TRBJ1-3, the V gene TRBV18, with D maybe TRBD1 (6 bases). Trimming left V 5 bases short and J 1 base short, with 12 bases between. The CDR3 is 15 residues long. Germline V gene sequence: CDR1 KGHSH, CDR2 LQKENI. The CDR3 DNA reads as TGTGCCAGCTCATCGCAACAGGGTTCTGGAAACACCATATATTTT. Residues: CASSSQQGSGNTIYF.

The chain recombines TRBV19 with TRBJ2-4, with D hard to call. Germline V gene sequence: CDR1 LNHDA, CDR2 SQIVND (reference sequence). V was shortened by 3 bases and J by 1 base, with 13 bases between the two germline ends. The CDR3 loop spans 16 amino acids. The chain's CDR3 is CASSISMPEAKNIQYF. CDR3 DNA sequence: TGTGCCAGTAGTATCTCCATGCCTGAGGCCAAAAACATTCAGTACTTC.

The V and J genes are TRBV7-6 and TRBJ2-1; 7 bases are a match to TRBD1. The CDR3 runs 15 residues. The V segment lost 5 bases and the J segment 3 bases; nucleotides outside the gene matches: 7. Per the germline V gene, CDR1 is SGHVS and CDR2 is FNYEAQ. The CDR3 here is CASSPAGGDYNEQFF. CDR3 in DNA: TGTGCCAGCAGCCCGGCAGGGGGTGACTACAATGAGCAGTTCTTC.

This CDR3 is CASSGPDTEAFF. As DNA, the CDR3 is TGTGCCAGCAGCGGGCCGGATACTGAAGCTTTCTTT. This rearrangement joins TRBV7-9 to TRBJ1-1; the D is unclear. Trimming took 5 bases from V and 5 from J, leaving 9 bases between them. Germline assignment: CDR1 SEHNR and CDR2 FQNEAQ (reference sequence). The CDR3 is made up of 12 amino acids. Looking up the rest from reference TRBV7-9 and TRBJ1-1 gives the full variable domain: DTGVSQNPRHKITKRGQNVTFRCDPISEHNRLYWYRQTLGQGPEFLTYFQNEAQLEKSRLLSDRFSAERPKGSFSTLEIQRTEQGDSAMYLCASSGPDTEAFFGQGTRLTVV.

The J gene is TRBJ1-5, the V gene TRBV28, with 8 bases lining up with TRBD1. The CDR3 sequence is 16 residues long. Unmatched junction bases numbered 6, after V lost 2 bases and J lost 3 bases. Germline assignment: CDR1 MDHEN and CDR2 SYDVKM. The CDR3 region has the DNA TGTGCCAGCAGTTTAAGGGGGGACAGGCCCAATCAGCCCCAGCATTTT. This translates into CASSLRGDRPNQPQHF.

The chain is built from TRBV4-2 and TRBJ2-7, with D possibly matching TRBD2 (7 bases). V shed 1 base and J shed 0 bases, with 13 bases lying between them. CDR1 is LGHNA and CDR2 is YNFKEQ in the germline V gene. The CDR3 spans 16 residues. CDR3 loop: CASSQGGGPSSYEQYF. DNA for the CDR3: TGTGCCAGCAGCCAAGGGGGGGGCCCAAGCTCCTACGAGCAGTACTTC.

The table lists this clone with a few counts. The chain links TRBV30 to TRBJ2-5; unclear D gene. The ends were cut back, 5 bases at V and 1 base at J, with 8 bases in the middle. The CDR3 runs to 12 residues. Per the germline V gene, CDR1 is GTSNPN and CDR2 is SVGIG (reference sequence). The CDR3 sequence: CAWSRIQETQYF. The DNA of the CDR3 is TGTGCCTGGTCCCGGATCCAAGAGACCCAGTACTTC.

The chain employs TRBV11-3 and TRBJ2-7, with a tentative D call TRBD2 (8 bases). The CDR3 consists of 17 residues. Trimming removed 5 bases at V and 4 bases at J, with 24 bases between. The germline CDR1 and CDR2 sequences are SGHNT and YENEEA. The CDR3 DNA reads TGTGCCAGCAGCCTAGCGGGCAGACAGGGCGGGAAATACGAGCAGTACTTC. Translation: CASSLAGRQGGKYEQYF.

This clone was seen a handful of times. The chain combines TRBV27 with TRBJ1-6; the match to TRBD1 covers 7 bases. Unmatched junction bases numbered 7, after V lost 6 bases and J lost 5 bases. The CDR3 runs to 15 residues. The germline gives CDR1 MNHEY, CDR2 SMNVEV (reference sequence). The CDR3 DNA reads as TGTGCCAGCAGCCTCCGGACAGGCGATAATTCACCCCTCCACTTT. It is translated as CASSLRTGDNSPLHF.

The J gene is TRBJ2-1, the V gene TRBV5-1, with 7 positions matching TRBD1. CDR3 size: 15 residues. Germline V gene lookup returns CDR1 SGHRS and CDR2 YFSETQ. Unmatched junction bases numbered 7, after V lost 6 bases and J lost 1 base. CDR3 sequence: CASTQGGASYNEQFF. CDR3 DNA: TGCGCCAGCACCCAAGGGGGCGCATCCTACAATGAGCAGTTCTTC.

This chain uses TRBV5-6 with TRBJ2-3, with no clear D. The CDR3 contains 13 residues. CDR1 is SGHDT and CDR2 is YYEEEE in the germline V gene. The V end was cut by 0 bases, the J end by 6 bases, with 8 bases between. This CDR3 reads CASSLVGPDTQYF. In DNA form, the CDR3 reads TGTGCCAGCAGCTTGGTGGGTCCGGATACGCAGTATTTT.

This chain uses TRBV11-2 with TRBJ1-3; TRBD1 matches 7 bases. The germline CDR1 and CDR2 sequences are SGHAT and FQNNGV. The CDR3 spans 17 residues. V lost 4 bases, J lost 0 bases, and 9 bases stayed unmatched. CDR3 region: CASSSRTGFLSGNTIYF. The CDR3 DNA sequence: TGTGCCAGCAGCTCAAGGACAGGATTCCTCTCTGGAAACACCATATATTTT.

This clone showed up just a few times. The V and J genes are TRBV19 and TRBJ2-7, with D unclear. The CDR3 spans 17 residues. V lost 3 bases to trimming and J lost 5 bases, with 23 bases between them. Per germline, CDR1 LNHDA and CDR2 SQIVND (reference sequence). The CDR3 coding sequence is TGTGCCAGTAGTATCCCACTACCAAAGGACCCGCGCGACGAGCAGTACTTC. It is translated as CASSIPLPKDPRDEQYF.

The chain couples TRBV5-8 to TRBJ2-1; possible D gene TRBD2, 6 bases. The CDR3 spans 15 residues. V was trimmed by 0 bases and J by 6 bases, leaving 13 bases between them. Germline CDR1 SGHTS, CDR2 YDEGEE. This chain's CDR3 is CASSLVGGLSNEQFF. The CDR3 DNA follows: TGTGCCAGCAGCTTGGTCGGAGGGCTTTCCAATGAGCAGTTCTTC.

V gene TRBV5-6 combines with J gene TRBJ2-7; 10 nucleotides match TRBD1. Germline V gene sequence: CDR1 SGHDT, CDR2 YYEEEE. The CDR3 runs to 15 residues. V shed 4 bases and J 3 bases; nucleotides not matched to a gene: 7. DNA for the CDR3: TGTGCCAGCAGCGGCGCGACAGGGGGCGACTACGAGCAGTACTTC. Its translation is CASSGATGGDYEQYF.

Of note for this clone: The same CDR3 also results from other DNA sequences found in this sample. The rearrangement uses TRBV30 and TRBJ2-1, with D uncertain. The length of the CDR3 is 13 residues. With 4 bases removed from V and 0 bases from J, the gap between germline ends came to 7 bases. Germline-derived CDR1 and CDR2 are GTSNPN and SVGIG (reference sequence). CDR3 region: CAWIGSSYNEQFF. The DNA of the CDR3 is TGTGCCTGGATCGGCAGCTCCTACAATGAGCAGTTCTTC.

V gene TRBV10-2 combines with J gene TRBJ2-2; D perhaps matches TRBD2 (6 bases). V was clipped by 0 bases and J by 3 bases, with 8 bases between them. CDR3 size: 15 residues. Germline V gene sequence: CDR1 WSHSY, CDR2 SAAADI. The CDR3 is CASSESEGYTGELFF. DNA of the CDR3: TGCGCCAGCAGTGAGTCGGAGGGATACACCGGGGAGCTGTTTTTT.

As concerns this clone: A junction boundary mismatches the germline segment, possibly from a read error. The chain has TRBV30 and TRBJ1-6; D is ambiguous. The CDR3 is 15 amino acids. In germline, CDR1 is GTSNPN, CDR2 SVGIG (reference sequence). CDR3 loop: CVWNPSRRRNSPLHF. The CDR3 DNA sequence: TGTGTCTGGAACCCCTCCCGAAGAAGGAATTCACCCCTCCACTTT.

The V gene is TRBV28, the J gene TRBJ2-7; 13 bases match TRBD2. V lost 4 bases to trimming and J lost 5 bases; unmatched junction nucleotides: 8. The germline V gene has CDR1 MDHEN and CDR2 SYDVKM. The CDR3 totals 16 residues. The DNA of the CDR3 is TGTGCCAGCAGTTCCACCACTAGCGGGGGGGCTCACGAGCAGTACTTC. Translating it yields CASSSTTSGGAHEQYF.

Regarding this clone: The same CDR3 is also encoded by other DNA sequences in this sample. The CDR3 DNA reads TGCGCCAGCAGCTACCAGGGTGATGGGGCCAACGTCCTGACTTTC. As protein: CASSYQGDGANVLTF. The chain is built from TRBV5-1 and TRBJ2-6, with TRBD1 as a possible D gene (5 bases). The CDR3 runs 15 residues. Germline V gene sequence: CDR1 SGHRS, CDR2 YFSETQ. Trimming removed 3 bases at V and 3 bases at J, with 10 bases between.

There are a few counts of this clone. This CDR3 reads CASSERQFSGNTIYF. In DNA form, the CDR3 reads TGTGCCAGCAGTGAAAGGCAGTTCTCTGGAAACACCATATATTTT. The chain has TRBV2 and TRBJ1-3; D is undetermined. Germline V gene sequence: CDR1 SNHLY, CDR2 FYNNEI. Between the trimmed V and J ends, which lost 2 bases and 0 bases, there was a span of 8 bases. This CDR3 contains 15 residues.

About this clone: A read error is possible here, since a much larger clone lies one base away. J is TRBJ2-2 and V is TRBV11-3; 10 bases line up with TRBD1. This CDR3 contains 15 residues. After removal of 5 bases from V and 4 bases from J, the junction contained 4 bases not matched to a gene. Germline values: CDR1 SGHNT, CDR2 YENEEA. CDR3 sequence (DNA): TGTGCCAGCAGCCCGACAGGGGGCCTCACCGGGGAGCTGTTTTTT. Protein sequence: CASSPTGGLTGELFF.

The chain combines TRBV9 with TRBJ2-5; D is ambiguous. V gave up 4 bases and J gave up 5 bases, with 12 bases separating them. Germline CDR1 reads SGDLS; CDR2 reads YYNGEE. There are 13 residues in the CDR3. The CDR3 protein is CASSLGSRETQYF. The CDR3 region has the DNA TGTGCCAGCAGCCTCGGGTCGAGGGAGACCCAGTACTTC.

About this clone itself: An end of the junction differs from the germline gene, which may be a read error. The chain combines TRBV7-7 with TRBJ2-5; perhaps TRBD1 as D (5 bases). The CDR3 contains 16 residues. Germline V gene lookup returns CDR1 SSHAT and CDR2 FNYEAQ (reference sequence). The CDR3 protein is CASSLGLLGHKETQYF. The CDR3 DNA reads as TGTGCTAGCAGCTTGGGGCTGTTAGGCCACAAGGAGACCCAGTACTTC. Full variable domain (rest looked up from reference TRBV7-7 and TRBJ2-5): GAGVSQSPRYKVTKRGQDVTLRCDPISSHATLYWYQQALGQGPEFLTYFNYEAQPDKSGLPSDRFSAERPEGSISTLTIQRTEQRDSAMYRCASSLGLLGHKETQYFGPGTRLLVL.

This rearrangement joins TRBV2 to TRBJ1-2; 10 bases line up with TRBD1. The length of the CDR3 is 15 residues. In germline, CDR1 is SNHLY, CDR2 FYNNEI. The V segment lost 6 bases and the J segment 5 bases; nucleotides outside the gene matches: 9. CDR3 region: CASSGGQGYIYGYTF. The CDR3 nucleotides read TGTGCCAGCAGCGGGGGACAGGGGTATATTTATGGCTACACCTTC.

V and J are TRBV25-1 and TRBJ2-4; D might be TRBD1 (5 bases). The germline V gene encodes CDR1 MGHDK and CDR2 SYGVNS. Trimming cost V 7 bases and J 5 bases, with 15 bases left between them. The CDR3 has 14 amino acids. The CDR3 spells CASMSWTRENIQYF. The CDR3 region has the DNA TGTGCCAGCATGAGCTGGACCAGGGAAAACATTCAGTACTTC.